This T cell receptor (beta chain) originates from a study of CD8+CD57+ T cells in acquired aplastic anemia. About the research overall: Quantities of DNA derived from sorted CD4+ and CD8+ cells averaged approximately 3 ug. Whole-study results and caveats: Common to patients and controls were roughly 30 CD8+ CDR3 sequences. Patients did not significantly differ from controls in CD8+ Simpson's diversity.

TCR beta VDJ combinations and CDR3 sequences were profiled from genomic DNA. TCRdb recomputed calls from the reads with MiXCR, one row per CDR3 protein. The sample has about 120,000 distinct CDR3 sequences, about two fifths seen once. To note about this clonotype: Its antigen is still unknown.

This CDR3 has 15 residues. V was shortened by 4 bases and J by 9 bases, with 16 bases between the two germline ends. Germline lookup yields CDR1 MGHDK and CDR2 SYGVNS. Patients who underwent sequencing had shown CD8+CD57+ cell expansion by flow cytometry. This clonotype originated in a human donor with aplastic anemia. The specimen sequenced was sorted CD4+, CD8+, or CD8+CD57+ T cells (not recorded which) from PBMCs. The chain links TRBV25-1 to TRBJ1-6; D is possibly TRBD1 (5 bases). The CDR3 loop reads CASSAGVGVGSPLHF. The CDR3 coding sequence is TGTGCCAGCAGTGCGGGTGTGGGGGTGGGTTCACCCCTCCACTTT.